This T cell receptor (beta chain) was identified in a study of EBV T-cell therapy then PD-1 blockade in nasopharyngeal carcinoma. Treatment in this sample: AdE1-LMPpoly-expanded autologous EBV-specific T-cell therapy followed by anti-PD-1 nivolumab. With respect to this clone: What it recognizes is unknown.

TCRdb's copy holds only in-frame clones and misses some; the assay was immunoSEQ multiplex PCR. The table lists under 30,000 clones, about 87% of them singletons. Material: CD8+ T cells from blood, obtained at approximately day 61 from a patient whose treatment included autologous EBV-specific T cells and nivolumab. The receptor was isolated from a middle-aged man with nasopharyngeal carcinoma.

CDR3 DNA: TGTGCCAGCAACAAAGAGGCGGGGAACACAGATACGCAGTATTTT. Its translation is CASNKEAGNTDTQYF. The V gene is TRBV2, the J gene TRBJ2-3, with D tentatively TRBD2 (6 bases). The CDR3 loop spans 15 amino acids. Germline lookup yields CDR1 SNHLY and CDR2 FYNNEI. The germline V and J ends were trimmed by 7 bases and 2 bases, with 16 bases remaining between them. The full variable domain, rest sourced from reference TRBV2 and TRBJ2-3, is EPEVTQTPSHQVTQMGQEVILRCVPISNHLYFYWYRQILGQKVEFLVSFYNNEISEKSEIFDDQFSVERPDGSNFTLKIRSTKLEDSAMYFCASNKEAGNTDTQYFGPGTRLTVL.